Listed here are 16 T cell receptor beta chains from one sample, sequenced in a study of TIL therapy for anti-PD-1-resistant metastatic lung cancer. As for time point: pre-treatment sample, taken before nivolumab and TIL therapy. Sequencing used immunoSEQ v3. Only in-frame clones appear in the TCRdb table, and some are missing; sequencing was by immunoSEQ multiplex PCR. The sample has about 59,000 clones, less than 85% seen once. The sample here was blood, taken at baseline. Receptors originate from a person between 30 and 80 years old with non-small cell lung cancer.

This rearrangement joins TRBV4-1 to TRBJ2-1, with 9 bases lining up with TRBD1. The CDR3 runs to 15 residues. CDR1 MGHRA and CDR2 YSYEKL come from the germline V gene. Losses at the gene ends were 4 bases for V and 7 bases for J; bases not matched to a gene: 8. The CDR3 bases are TGCGCCAGCAGCCGAGTACAGGGGGCAGGTAATGAGCAGTTCTTC. This encodes CASSRVQGAGNEQFF.

The chain carries TRBV28 and TRBJ1-5; D gene uncertain. CDR1 is MDHEN and CDR2 is SYDVKM in the germline V gene. With 3 bases removed from V and 7 bases from J, the gap between germline ends came to 31 bases. The CDR3 is 20 amino acids. The CDR3: CASSFLTGVGVAGPIQPQHF. CDR3 DNA: TGTGCCAGCAGTTTCCTTACCGGGGTTGGAGTGGCAGGACCTATACAGCCCCAGCATTTT.

V and J are TRBV19 and TRBJ2-7, with D perhaps TRBD2 (7 bases). CDR3 size: 14 residues. Looked up from germline, CDR1 is LNHDA and CDR2 is SQIVND (reference sequence). Trimming took 3 bases from V and 6 from J, leaving 15 bases between them. CDR3 sequence (DNA): TGTGCCAGTAGTATCTCCGGGGGGCGTCTCGAGCAGTACTTC. It codes for CASSISGGRLEQYF.

J is TRBJ1-1 and V is TRBV5-6; 9 nucleotides align to TRBD1. Germline CDR1 SGHDT, CDR2 YYEEEE. J gave up 7 bases and V 0 bases, and 4 bases lay outside the gene matches. The CDR3 has 14 residues. CDR3 amino acids: CASSLAGTGFEAFF. DNA of the CDR3: TGTGCCAGCAGCTTGGCCGGGACAGGGTTTGAAGCTTTCTTT.

The V call is TRBV5-4, the J call TRBJ1-1, with 7 positions matching TRBD1. The CDR3 totals 13 residues. The V gene's germline CDR1 is SGHNT and CDR2 YYREEE (reference sequence). J was trimmed by 6 bases and V by 0 bases; bases with no gene match: 2. The CDR3 loop is CASSLAQGAEAFF. The CDR3, as DNA: TGTGCCAGCAGCTTGGCCCAGGGGGCTGAAGCTTTCTTT.

The CDR3 protein is CASSLRQGQGNTEAFF. The CDR3 nucleotides are TGTGCCAGCAGTTTACGACAGGGACAGGGAAACACTGAAGCTTTCTTT. The chain joins TRBV28 to TRBJ1-1; 9 bases match TRBD1. From germline, CDR1 is MDHEN and CDR2 SYDVKM. The CDR3 sequence is 16 residues long. V was pared by 2 bases and J by 2 bases, with 6 bases of the junction left unmatched.

The chain recombines TRBV6-6 with TRBJ2-7; D is undetermined. Germline CDR1 is MNHNY and CDR2 is SVGAGI (reference sequence). The CDR3 loop spans 10 amino acids. V was cut by 6 bases and J by 5 bases, with 5 bases left in between. CDR3 in DNA: TGTGCCAGCAGGCGGAACGAGCAGTACTTC. Translating it yields CASRRNEQYF.

A few counts support this clone. The chain is built from TRBV2 and TRBJ1-5; D gene unclear. Germline CDR1 reads SNHLY; CDR2 reads FYNNEI. The CDR3 sequence is 13 residues long. Trimming stripped 8 bases from V and 5 bases from J, with 13 bases between. The CDR3, as DNA: TGTGCCAGCTCCTTTTCCGTAGATCAGCCCCAGCATTTT. This gives the protein CASSFSVDQPQHF.

The V gene is TRBV9, the J gene TRBJ2-1, with 10 nucleotides matching TRBD2. This CDR3 has 15 amino acids. Germline CDR1 is SGDLS and CDR2 is YYNGEE. V lost 4 bases to trimming and J lost 9 bases; unmatched junction nucleotides: 10. The CDR3 coding sequence is TGTGCCAGCAGCCCAACCCTAGCGGGAGCTAGTGAGCAGTTCTTC. Protein sequence: CASSPTLAGASEQFF.

The chain joins TRBV4-2 to TRBJ1-5; TRBD1 matches at 7 bases. The CDR3 covers 17 residues. Germline lookup yields CDR1 LGHNA and CDR2 YNFKEQ. J gave up 0 bases and V 4 bases, and 9 bases lay outside the gene matches. The CDR3 DNA sequence: TGTGCCAGCAGCCCGCGGGACAGTGCTGATAGCAATCAGCCCCAGCATTTT. It codes for CASSPRDSADSNQPQHF.

The rearrangement links TRBV10-3 to TRBJ1-5; D call uncertain. The germline CDR1 and CDR2 sequences are ENHRY and SYGVKD. This CDR3 has 14 amino acids. Trimming stripped 4 bases from V and 1 base from J, with 8 bases between. The CDR3 DNA follows: TGTGCCATCAGTGGAGGGTTGAGCAATCAGCCCCAGCATTTT. It encodes CAISGGLSNQPQHF.

In this sample, this clone turned up a few times. The genes are TRBV5-1 and TRBJ2-1; 8 nucleotides line up with TRBD2. Germline V lookup: CDR1 SGHRS, CDR2 YFSETQ. The CDR3 spans 12 residues. V lost 4 bases and J lost 9; bases outside the gene matches: 3. CDR3 loop: CASSLSGIEQFF. CDR3 coding DNA: TGCGCCAGCAGCCTTAGCGGGATTGAGCAGTTCTTC.

This chain links TRBV7-3 with TRBJ2-3; D not certain. The CDR3 has 12 amino acids. The germline gives CDR1 SGHTA, CDR2 FQGTGA. V lost 4 bases and J 6 bases, leaving 8 bases between the germline ends. Written as DNA, the CDR3 is TGTGCCAGCAGCTCTCCGCCCGATACGCAGTATTTT. This sequence encodes CASSSPPDTQYF.

V is TRBV6-6 and J is TRBJ1-4, with 9 bases aligning to TRBD1. The junction had 11 bases not matched to a gene; V was cut back by 7 bases and J by 8 bases. The germline gives CDR1 MNHNY, CDR2 SVGAGI (reference sequence). The CDR3 sequence is 15 residues long. Here the CDR3 reads CASKTGGSFREKLFF. The DNA for the CDR3 is TGTGCCAGCAAGACAGGGGGGTCCTTTCGGGAAAAACTGTTTTTT.

The chain recombines TRBV19 with TRBJ2-1, with 8 bases fitting TRBD2. Germline CDR1 and CDR2: LNHDA and SQIVND (reference sequence). The length of the CDR3 is 16 residues. The J segment lost 5 bases and the V segment lost 3 bases, leaving 9 bases of the junction unmatched. The CDR3 DNA sequence: TGTGCCAGTAGTATGAATGGATTAGCGGGACACAATGAGCAGTTCTTC. Its protein product is CASSMNGLAGHNEQFF. Variable domain in full (rest from reference TRBV19 and TRBJ2-1): DGGITQSPKYLFRKEGQNVTLSCEQNLNHDAMYWYRQDPGQGLRLIYYSQIVNDFQKGDIAEGYSVSREKKESFPLTVTSAQKNPTAFYLCASSMNGLAGHNEQFFGPGTRLTVL.

This clone was counted a single time. V usage is TRBV7-9 and J usage is TRBJ1-2, with D possibly being TRBD1 (6 bases). Trimming removed 5 bases from V and 3 bases from J, with 16 bases in between. The V gene's germline CDR1 is SEHNR and CDR2 FQNEAQ (reference sequence). The CDR3 covers 15 residues. DNA of the CDR3: TGTGCCAGCAGCCCGGGGGGCGGCAACGACTATGGCTACACCTTC. This translates into CASSPGGGNDYGYTF.